The 21 T cell receptor beta chains listed next were all sequenced from one sample in a study of identical twins. One entry per CDR3 protein, called by TCRdb with MiXCR from the 5' RACE reads. Seen here are a few hundred thousand distinct CDR3 sequences, more than 20% observed once, and the top ten hold 2.9%. The same specimen was also included in a second study, on T cells expressing NK-cell markers.

Sequencing input: CD4+ T cells sorted from blood. The source of these receptors is a woman between 18 and 29 years old in good health.

This clonotype occurred a few times. The rearrangement uses TRBV6-5 and TRBJ2-3; tentatively, D is TRBD1 (5 bases). Germline-derived CDR1 and CDR2 are MNHEY and SVGAGI. V was pared by 0 bases and J by 6 bases, with 13 bases between. The CDR3 runs 15 residues. The CDR3 sequence is CASSYSNMGLDTQYF. DNA for the CDR3: TGTGCCAGCAGTTACTCGAATATGGGGCTCGATACGCAGTATTTT.

The CDR3 sequence is CASSPSGDRPTDTQYF. The CDR3 DNA sequence: TGTGCCAGCAGCCCGTCCGGGGACAGACCCACAGATACGCAGTATTTT. The chain has TRBV7-9 and TRBJ2-3; 7 nucleotides agree with TRBD1. V dropped 5 bases and J dropped 2; count of bases not matched to a gene: 10. The CDR3 extends over 16 amino acids. CDR1 SEHNR and CDR2 FQNEAQ come from the germline V gene (reference sequence).

The chain combines TRBV5-1 with TRBJ2-7; possible D gene TRBD1, 6 bases. Trimming cost V 2 bases and J 4 bases, with 13 bases left between them. Germline loops: CDR1 SGHRS, CDR2 YFSETQ. This CDR3 spans 14 amino acids. DNA for the CDR3: TGCGCCAGCAGCTTTAACAGGGATGTGTACGAGCAGTACTTC. Translation: CASSFNRDVYEQYF.

The genes are TRBV5-1 and TRBJ2-5; TRBD1 aligns across 8 bases. Trimming removed 0 bases from V and 1 base from J; junction bases left unmatched: 8. Germline CDR1 and CDR2: SGHRS and YFSETQ. The CDR3 covers 17 residues. CDR3 in DNA: TGCGCCAGCAGCTTGGCCGGCGGACAGGGAATCCAAGAGACCCAGTACTTC. Translating it yields CASSLAGGQGIQETQYF.

The genes are TRBV5-1 and TRBJ2-5, with D unresolved. The CDR3 is made up of 14 amino acids. CDR1 and CDR2 from the germline V gene are SGHRS and YFSETQ. V lost 3 bases to trimming and J lost 5 bases, with 14 bases between them. CDR3 loop: CASSWRQVLETQYF. Here the CDR3 DNA reads TGCGCCAGCAGCTGGCGACAAGTTTTGGAGACCCAGTACTTC.

This clonotype was counted a few times. The chain links TRBV5-1 to TRBJ2-5; unclear D gene. CDR3 size: 11 residues. The V end was cut by 4 bases, the J end by 6 bases, with 7 bases between. CDR1 and CDR2 (germline): SGHRS, YFSETQ. CDR3 sequence: CASSLVKTQYF. In DNA form, the CDR3 reads TGCGCCAGCAGCCTCGTAAAGACCCAGTACTTC.

The chain has TRBV20-1 and TRBJ1-2, with D perhaps TRBD1 (5 bases). This CDR3 comprises 13 residues. V lost 1 base to trimming and J lost 4 bases, with 10 bases between them. Germline V gene sequence: CDR1 DFQATT, CDR2 SNEGSKA (reference sequence). Here the CDR3 DNA reads TGCAGTGCTAGAGGAGGGGATACCTATGGCTACACCTTC. Residues: CSARGGDTYGYTF.

This chain uses TRBV29-1 with TRBJ2-5; 9 bases are shared with TRBD2. Losses at the gene ends were 8 bases for V and 3 bases for J; bases not matched to a gene: 10. Germline CDR1 is SQVTM and CDR2 is ANQGSEA. The CDR3 spans 14 residues. The CDR3 DNA reads as TGCAGCTCCATGACGAGGACTAGCGAAGAGACCCAGTACTTC. As protein: CSSMTRTSEETQYF.

This clonotype came up many times. J is TRBJ2-7 and V is TRBV12-3 or TRBV12-4; 8 bases agree with TRBD2. The CDR3 covers 15 residues. Trimming removed 5 bases from V and 5 bases from J; junction bases left unmatched: 11. Here the CDR3 DNA reads TGTGCCAGCAGTCTAGGTTTAGCGGGAAGTGACGAGCAGTACTTC. Its protein is CASSLGLAGSDEQYF.

This clonotype has just a few counts. The V and J genes are TRBV18 and TRBJ1-1; no clear D. V was pared by 9 bases and J by 1 base, with 9 bases between. The CDR3 has 12 residues. Looked up from germline, CDR1 is KGHSH and CDR2 is LQKENI. CDR3 protein: CASSGANTEAFF. CDR3 coding DNA: TGTGCCAGTTCCGGTGCGAACACTGAAGCTTTCTTT.

There are a few counts of this clonotype. The chain links TRBV9 to TRBJ2-7; D gene uncertain. V dropped 0 bases and J dropped 4 bases, with 11 bases sitting between them. CDR3 length: 14 amino acids. The germline gives CDR1 SGDLS, CDR2 YYNGEE. CDR3 sequence (DNA): TGTGCCAGCAGCGTAGGTCTTGACCCTTACGAGCAGTACTTC. Translating it yields CASSVGLDPYEQYF. Using reference TRBV9 and TRBJ2-7 for the parts outside the CDR3, the full variable domain is DSGVTQTPKHLITATGQRVTLRCSPRSGDLSVYWYQQSLDQGLQFLIQYYNGEERAKGNILERFSAQQFPDLHSELNLSSLELGDSALYFCASSVGLDPYEQYFGPGTRLTVT.

This clonotype has just a few counts. V is TRBV7-9 and J is TRBJ2-7, with D possibly TRBD2 on 6 matching bases. The V end lost 4 bases, the J end lost 5 bases, and 15 bases lay between the germline ends. CDR1 and CDR2 (germline): SEHNR, FQNEAQ (reference sequence). The CDR3 spans 14 residues. CDR3 region: CASSWGLQSNEQYF. As DNA, the CDR3 is TGTGCCAGCAGCTGGGGACTTCAGAGCAACGAGCAGTACTTC.

This clonotype was counted ten times or more. The chain links TRBV14 to TRBJ2-3, with 7 nucleotides matching TRBD2. This CDR3 is built from 15 residues. Germline CDR1 and CDR2: SGHDN and FVKESK. V shed 2 bases, J shed 6 bases, and the junction held 8 bases outside the gene matches. CDR3 sequence: CASSQRAGVGDTQYF. The CDR3 nucleotides are TGTGCCAGCAGCCAAAGGGCGGGAGTCGGGGATACGCAGTATTTT. The full variable domain, in which reference TRBV14 and TRBJ2-3 provide the parts outside the CDR3, is EAGVTQFPSHSVIEKGQTVTLRCDPISGHDNLYWYRRVMGKEIKFLLHFVKESKQDESGMPNNRFLAERTGGTYSTLKVQPAELEDSGVYFCASSQRAGVGDTQYFGPGTRLTVL.

The sample holds a few counts of this clonotype. This chain links TRBV20-1 with TRBJ2-2; 8 positions agree with TRBD2. There are 16 residues in the CDR3. Germline trimming cut 0 bases from V and 6 bases from J; bases unmatched to any gene: 9. The germline V gene encodes CDR1 DFQATT and CDR2 SNEGSKA (reference sequence). CDR3 residues: CSARDPGGSGAGELFF. CDR3 sequence (DNA): TGCAGTGCTAGAGATCCGGGAGGGTCGGGGGCCGGGGAGCTGTTTTTT.

This clonotype came up many times. The V gene is TRBV18, the J gene TRBJ2-7; 9 bases are a match to TRBD2. The germline gives CDR1 KGHSH, CDR2 LQKENI. V gave up 5 bases and J gave up 1 base; unmatched junction bases: 6. This CDR3 has 15 residues. The CDR3 DNA reads TGTGCCAGCTCAAAGCTAGCGGGGCCTTCCTACGAGCAGTACTTC. It is translated as CASSKLAGPSYEQYF.

This clonotype was counted only a few times. This sequence joins TRBV5-1 and TRBJ2-5, with a weak D call TRBD2 (6 bases). Trimming shortened V by 5 bases and J by 4 bases, and 15 bases separated the two germline ends. Germline loops: CDR1 SGHRS, CDR2 YFSETQ. The CDR3 runs to 14 residues. Written as DNA, the CDR3 is TGCGCCAGCAGGAAAGGGGCCGGGGGAGAGACCCAGTACTTC. It encodes CASRKGAGGETQYF.

The sample holds a few counts of this clonotype. The chain couples TRBV25-1 to TRBJ1-5; TRBD1 aligns across 8 bases. V was pared by 4 bases and J by 6 bases, with 8 bases of the junction left unmatched. This CDR3 is 15 amino acids long. From germline, CDR1 is MGHDK and CDR2 SYGVNS. The CDR3 sequence is CASSVGGQGTQPQHF. CDR3 nucleotides: TGTGCCAGCAGTGTAGGAGGACAGGGTACTCAGCCCCAGCATTTT.

This clonotype was counted between two and nine times. The V gene is TRBV20-1, the J gene TRBJ2-2; TRBD2 aligns across 7 bases. Germline values: CDR1 DFQATT, CDR2 SNEGSKA (reference sequence). The CDR3 is 16 amino acids. Unmatched junction bases numbered 8, after V lost 0 bases and J lost 4 bases. The CDR3: CSARDARAGSTGELFF. CDR3 DNA sequence: TGCAGTGCTAGAGATGCGAGAGCGGGAAGCACCGGGGAGCTGTTTTTT.

The chain has TRBV20-1 and TRBJ2-5; possibly TRBD2 for D (5 bases). The CDR3 has 13 amino acids. From germline, CDR1 is DFQATT and CDR2 SNEGSKA (reference sequence). The ends were cut back, 6 bases at V and 0 bases at J, with 11 bases in the middle. In DNA form, the CDR3 reads TGCAGTGCCGAGGGTACAGACCAAGAGACCCAGTACTTC. Protein product: CSAEGTDQETQYF.

In this sample, this clonotype turned up a few times. The rearrangement joins TRBV27 to TRBJ1-6; D remains ambiguous. The CDR3 has 13 residues. Germline-derived CDR1 and CDR2 are MNHEY and SMNVEV (reference sequence). The ends were cut back, 6 bases at V and 17 bases at J, with 20 bases in the middle. CDR3 coding DNA: TGTGCCAGCAGGAAAACGGGAGGACTAAACTTCCACTTT. Amino acid sequence: CASRKTGGLNFHF.

This clonotype has just a few counts. The chain links TRBV30 to TRBJ2-3; no clear D. The CDR3 sequence is 16 residues long. V lost 0 bases, J lost 1 base, and 14 bases lay in between. Germline loops: CDR1 GTSNPN, CDR2 SVGIG (reference sequence). CDR3 in amino acids: CAWSVLLGRRTDTQYF. CDR3 nucleotide sequence: TGTGCCTGGAGTGTACTCCTCGGCCGGCGCACAGATACGCAGTATTTT.